The 29 T cell receptor beta chains listed next were all sequenced from one sample in a study of response to subunit inactivated influenza vaccine. TCRdb redid the calling of the RT-PCR reads with MiXCR, one entry per CDR3 protein. The sample carries 750,000 to 850,000 distinct CDR3 sequences, 18% recorded once. The specimen comprised PBMCs from blood, sampled 4 to 6 days after vaccination. The receptor source for this set is a man aged 50 or older who received an inactivated influenza vaccine.

This chain connects TRBV25-1 to TRBJ1-4; D not certain. CDR1 MGHDK and CDR2 SYGVNS come from the germline V gene. The CDR3 is 15 residues long. V lost 3 bases to trimming and J lost 8 bases, with 16 bases between them. CDR3 sequence (DNA): TGTGCCAGCAGTGAGGCGGACGTTTCAAGGGAAAAACTGTTTTTT. It is translated as CASSEADVSREKLFF.

This clonotype was observed a few times. The rearrangement links TRBV5-6 to TRBJ2-3, with D perhaps matching TRBD1 (5 bases). Germline V gene sequence: CDR1 SGHDT, CDR2 YYEEEE. V shed 3 bases and J shed 2 bases, with 10 bases lying between them. The CDR3 runs 14 residues. CDR3 region: CASSWGPTTDTQYF. CDR3 in DNA: TGTGCCAGCAGCTGGGGCCCGACCACAGATACGCAGTATTTT.

This chain links TRBV20-1 with TRBJ2-7; 10 bases line up with TRBD1. Germline lookup yields CDR1 DFQATT and CDR2 SNEGSKA (reference sequence). J was trimmed by 5 bases and V by 6 bases; bases with no gene match: 4. CDR3 length equals 12 residues. This chain's CDR3 is CSAGDRGNEQYF. DNA for the CDR3: TGCAGTGCCGGGGACAGGGGAAACGAGCAGTACTTC.

With respect to this clonotype: A much bigger clone sits one base away, suggesting this may be a read error. This rearrangement joins TRBV18 to TRBJ2-1; 8 bases match TRBD1. Germline V CDR1 and CDR2: KGHSH, LQKENI. V shed 3 bases, J shed 3 bases, and the junction held 4 bases outside the gene matches. CDR3 size: 15 residues. The CDR3 is CASSPGGTGYNEQFF. CDR3 nucleotide sequence: TGTGCCAGCTCACCCGGAGGGACAGGCTACAATGAGCAGTTCTTC.

This clonotype was seen more than once but under ten times. DNA of the CDR3: TGTGCCAGCAGTTTATTGGGCGGGTTCGTCTACGAGCAGTACTTC. Its protein product is CASSLLGGFVYEQYF. The gene calls are TRBV28 and TRBJ2-7; D perhaps matches TRBD2 (5 bases). The germline V and J ends were trimmed by 1 base and 3 bases, with 13 bases remaining between them. Germline CDR1 reads MDHEN; CDR2 reads SYDVKM. The CDR3 is made up of 15 amino acids.

The chain recombines TRBV9 with TRBJ1-2, with D perhaps matching TRBD1 (6 bases). Trimming cost V 2 bases and J 5 bases, with 10 bases left between them. Looked up from germline, CDR1 is SGDLS and CDR2 is YYNGEE. This CDR3 region has 13 residues. The CDR3 sequence: CASSVLGAYGYTF. The CDR3 DNA is TGTGCCAGCAGCGTTCTGGGGGCGTATGGCTACACCTTC. The full variable domain, rest sourced from reference TRBV9 and TRBJ1-2, is DSGVTQTPKHLITATGQRVTLRCSPRSGDLSVYWYQQSLDQGLQFLIQYYNGEERAKGNILERFSAQQFPDLHSELNLSSLELGDSALYFCASSVLGAYGYTFGSGTRLTVV.

The CDR3: CASTRQGVTGELFF. Written as DNA, the CDR3 is TGCGCCAGCACCAGACAGGGGGTGACCGGGGAGCTGTTTTTT. This rearrangement joins TRBV5-1 to TRBJ2-2, with 9 bases matching TRBD1. The junction had 5 bases not matched to a gene; V was cut back by 6 bases and J by 5 bases. The CDR3 runs to 14 residues. From germline, CDR1 is SGHRS and CDR2 YFSETQ.

In this sample, this clonotype turned up many times. Here the CDR3 DNA reads TGCAGCGTTGCCGGTCTGAACACTGAAGCTTTCTTT. This sequence encodes CSVAGLNTEAFF. The chain combines TRBV29-1 with TRBJ1-1, with unresolved D. The CDR3 sequence is 12 residues long. The V gene lost 4 bases and the J gene lost 0 bases, with 6 bases spanning the gap. Germline-derived CDR1 and CDR2 are SQVTM and ANQGSEA. Full variable domain (remainder filled in from reference TRBV29-1 and TRBJ1-1): SAVISQKPSRDICQRGTSLTIQCQVDSQVTMMFWYRQQPGQSLTLIATANQGSEATYESGFVIDKFPISRPNLTFSTLTVSNMSPEDSSIYLCSVAGLNTEAFFGQGTRLTVV.

This clonotype was detected a few times. DNA of the CDR3: TGTGCCAGTTTTCACGCGGAGCTGTTTTTT. This codes for CASFHAELFF. The chain carries TRBV6-6 and TRBJ2-2, with D unclear. CDR3 length: 10 residues. CDR1 and CDR2 from the germline V gene are MNHNY and SVGAGI (reference sequence). Trimming pared 9 bases from V and 10 bases from J, leaving 9 bases between.

The gene calls are TRBV6-1 and TRBJ1-2; 7 bases map to TRBD1. Germline CDR1 reads MNHNS; CDR2 reads SASEGT. V shed 0 bases, J shed 4 bases, and the junction held 5 bases outside the gene matches. The CDR3 contains 15 residues. CDR3 nucleotide sequence: TGTGCCAGCAGTGAAGCCCCAGGGGGTAGCTATGGCTACACCTTC. Translated, it gives CASSEAPGGSYGYTF.

V usage is TRBV10-3 and J usage is TRBJ2-1; 9 bases are a match to TRBD2. Germline CDR1 reads ENHRY; CDR2 reads SYGVKD. This CDR3 has 15 amino acids. V lost 5 bases to trimming and J lost 7 bases; unmatched junction nucleotides: 9. The CDR3 loop is CAISILAGEENEQFF. The CDR3 DNA reads TGTGCCATCAGTATCTTAGCGGGGGAGGAGAATGAGCAGTTCTTC.

This clonotype was picked up one time. At one boundary the junction diverges from the germline segment, which might be a read error. The rearrangement uses TRBV4-3 and TRBJ2-1, with D tentatively TRBD2 (7 bases). The CDR3 extends over 16 amino acids. The germline CDR1 and CDR2 sequences are LGHNA and YSLEER. Written as DNA, the CDR3 is TGCGCCAGCAGCGAAGAGGGGGGACTAACCCCCAGCGAGCAGTTCTTC. As protein: CASSEEGGLTPSEQFF.

The chain is built from TRBV11-2 and TRBJ2-1, with no clear D. Germline assignment: CDR1 SGHAT and CDR2 FQNNGV. The CDR3 spans 13 residues. Trimming cost V 1 base and J 8 bases, with 9 bases left between them. As DNA, the CDR3 is TGTGCCAGCAGCTTAGGCATTATCGATGAGCAGTTCTTC. Its protein product is CASSLGIIDEQFF. Drawing the rest from reference TRBV11-2 and TRBJ2-1, the complete variable domain is EAGVAQSPRYKIIEKRQSVAFWCNPISGHATLYWYQQILGQGPKLLIQFQNNGVVDDSQLPKDRFSAERLKGVDSTLKIQPAKLEDSAVYLCASSLGIIDEQFFGPGTRLTVL.

This clonotype came up a few times. The chain links TRBV7-2 to TRBJ1-5; the D gene is possibly TRBD1 (6 bases). Germline V gene sequence: CDR1 SGHTA, CDR2 FQGNSA. The V end was cut by 1 base, the J end by 8 bases, with 9 bases between. This CDR3 has 13 amino acids. This chain's CDR3 is CASSLGQAEPQHF. The CDR3 bases are TGTGCCAGCAGCTTAGGACAGGCCGAGCCCCAGCATTTT.

This clonotype was found a few times. This chain uses TRBV4-3 with TRBJ2-5, with 14 bases identical to TRBD2. The CDR3 spans 16 residues. Per germline, CDR1 LGHNA and CDR2 YSLEER. V was clipped by 3 bases and J by 1 base; unmatched bases: 1. CDR3 region: CASSHGTSGGQETQYF. The CDR3 nucleotides read TGCGCCAGCAGCCACGGGACTAGCGGGGGCCAAGAGACCCAGTACTTC.

J is TRBJ2-1 and V is TRBV20-1; D gene unclear. Germline assignment: CDR1 DFQATT and CDR2 SNEGSKA (reference sequence). The CDR3 loop spans 11 amino acids. Trimming shortened V by 6 bases and J by 3 bases, and 6 bases separated the two germline ends. CDR3 protein: CSAQRYNEQFF. The CDR3, as DNA: TGCAGTGCCCAACGCTACAATGAGCAGTTCTTC.

This clonotype occurred a few times. The chain employs TRBV12-3 or TRBV12-4 and TRBJ1-6; no reliable D call. The CDR3 covers 15 residues. V was cut by 6 bases and J by 13 bases, with 22 bases left in between. This CDR3 is CASSPEVGRRIPLHF. The CDR3 region has the DNA TGTGCCAGCAGCCCCGAGGTAGGGCGCCGGATCCCCCTCCACTTT.

This clonotype was seen many times. V and J are TRBV18 and TRBJ2-1, with TRBD2 identical over 8 bases. This CDR3 is 12 amino acids long. Unmatched junction bases numbered 0, after V lost 3 bases and J lost 8 bases. The V gene's germline CDR1 is KGHSH and CDR2 LQKENI. The CDR3 DNA reads as TGTGCCAGCTCACCCGGGGGGGATGAGCAGTTCTTC. Translating it yields CASSPGGDEQFF.

The chain carries TRBV27 and TRBJ2-7; no clear D gene. The V end lost 3 bases, the J end lost 1 base, and 10 bases lay between the germline ends. Germline V lookup: CDR1 MNHEY, CDR2 SMNVEV (reference sequence). The CDR3 runs 14 residues. The CDR3: CASSFAVPSYEQYF. CDR3 in DNA: TGTGCCAGCAGTTTTGCAGTCCCTTCCTACGAGCAGTACTTC.

This clonotype appeared many times. V usage is TRBV12-3 or TRBV12-4 and J usage is TRBJ1-2; D is possibly TRBD1 (6 bases). The CDR3 consists of 13 residues. V shed 4 bases and J shed 4 bases, with 10 bases lying between them. CDR3 protein: CASSYRDTYGYTF. CDR3 sequence (DNA): TGTGCCAGCAGTTACCGGGACACCTATGGCTACACCTTC.

This clonotype was seen a handful of times. The chain combines TRBV5-5 with TRBJ1-2; perhaps TRBD1 as D (5 bases). Trimming pared 0 bases from V and 4 bases from J, leaving 16 bases between. The CDR3 totals 16 residues. Germline lookup yields CDR1 SGHKS and CDR2 YYEKEE (reference sequence). The CDR3 DNA is TGTGCCAGCAGCTTGGCCTTGGGGCAGGGCGGCTATGGCTACACCTTC. Protein sequence: CASSLALGQGGYGYTF.

The genes are TRBV29-1 and TRBJ2-3; 9 bases map to TRBD1. Losses at the gene ends were 3 bases for V and 6 bases for J; bases not matched to a gene: 7. CDR3 length equals 14 residues. The germline V gene has CDR1 SQVTM and CDR2 ANQGSEA. CDR3: CSVDGTGFSDTQYF. CDR3 sequence (DNA): TGCAGCGTTGACGGGACAGGGTTTTCTGATACGCAGTATTTT.

On this clonotype: One end of the junction fails to match germline, which may point to a read error. V is TRBV4-1 and J is TRBJ1-1; D gene ambiguous. Germline assignment: CDR1 MGHRA and CDR2 YSYEKL. CDR3 length equals 14 residues. In nucleotides, the CDR3 is TGCGCCAGCAGTCAAGCGGACGGGAACACTGAAGCTTTCTTT. Translation: CASSQADGNTEAFF.

In its sample, this clonotype was seen a few times. The J gene is TRBJ1-1, the V gene TRBV11-1, with 10 bases that match TRBD1. This CDR3 is built from 15 residues. Germline trimming cut 4 bases from V and 3 bases from J; bases unmatched to any gene: 5. Per the germline V gene, CDR1 is SGHAT and CDR2 is FQDESV (reference sequence). CDR3 sequence (DNA): TGTGCCAGCAGCTCATCTGGGACAGGGGACACTGAAGCTTTCTTT. It specifies CASSSSGTGDTEAFF.

This clonotype was seen many times. The genes are TRBV12-3 or TRBV12-4 and TRBJ2-3; a possible D gene is TRBD1 (6 bases). The CDR3 is 12 residues long. Trimming removed 7 bases from V and 1 base from J, with 6 bases in between. The CDR3 coding sequence is TGTGCCAGCAAGGGGGGCACAGATACGCAGTATTTT. Amino acid sequence: CASKGGTDTQYF.

A few counts support this clonotype. The rearrangement uses TRBV28 and TRBJ2-7, with 8 bases fitting TRBD1. The ends lost 6 bases at V and 3 bases at J; junction bases unmatched: 13. This CDR3 contains 16 residues. Germline loops: CDR1 MDHEN, CDR2 SYDVKM. The CDR3 DNA reads TGTGCCAGCAGGAGTCTCCACAGGGGGTCAGGCTACGAGCAGTACTTC. Amino acid sequence: CASRSLHRGSGYEQYF.

The chain is built from TRBV4-1 and TRBJ2-5; 7 bases agree with TRBD2. This CDR3 has 14 residues. Germline trimming cut 4 bases from V and 4 bases from J; bases unmatched to any gene: 6. Germline-derived CDR1 and CDR2 are MGHRA and YSYEKL. This CDR3 reads CASSPGTIGETQYF. DNA for the CDR3: TGCGCCAGCAGCCCCGGGACTATCGGAGAGACCCAGTACTTC.

This rearrangement joins TRBV20-1 to TRBJ2-1, with D possibly matching TRBD1 (7 bases). Germline CDR1 and CDR2: DFQATT and SNEGSKA (reference sequence). The CDR3 consists of 17 residues. The V gene lost 6 bases and the J gene lost 4 bases, with 25 bases spanning the gap. The CDR3 region is CSAKGGIEGAGYNEQFF. CDR3 coding DNA: TGCAGTGCAAAAGGGGGAATAGAGGGGGCGGGATACAATGAGCAGTTCTTC.

This clonotype has at least ten counts. The chain is built from TRBV6-2 or TRBV6-3 and TRBJ2-1; the D gene is possibly TRBD1 (5 bases). This CDR3 region has 11 residues. The germline V gene encodes CDR1 MNHEY and CDR2 SVGEGT. V was trimmed by 6 bases and J by 5 bases, leaving 5 bases between them. CDR3 in amino acids: CASSRDNEQFF. DNA of the CDR3: TGTGCCAGCAGCAGGGACAATGAGCAGTTCTTC.